A selection of T cell receptor beta chains follows, all from one sample in a study of blood T cell repertoires in COVID-19. Profiled with immunoSEQ multiplex PCR; TCRdb holds only in-frame clones, not every one. The table lists over 100,000 clones, 85% to 90% of them singletons. The source material was peripheral blood. The receptors originated from a man aged 55 to 70 with COVID-19, enrolled during active disease. Each CDR3 is given with its conserved first and last residue. A D gene is named only where the DNA matches it firmly. The listing skips clone size in some rows; elsewhere it reads once, few, many or a size class.

abundance	d_gene	v_gene	j_gene	CDR3aa	CDR3nt
NA	TRBD1	TRBV27	TRBJ2-1	CASSPLGQGYRNEQFF	TGTGCCAGCAGTCCCTTGGGACAGGGGTATCGCAATGAGCAGTTCTTC
NA	TRBD2	TRBV7-9	TRBJ2-5	CASSSRTSGLQETQYF	TGTGCCAGCAGCTCCCGGACTAGTGGGTTACAAGAGACCCAGTACTTC
NA	NA	TRBV6-5	TRBJ1-4	CASSPSRANEKLFF	TGTGCCAGCAGTCCCTCACGAGCTAATGAAAAACTGTTTTTT
NA	NA	TRBV18	TRBJ2-5	CASSPDREPKETQYF	TGTGCCAGCTCACCAGACCGGGAGCCCAAAGAGACCCAGTACTTC
NA	NA	TRBV18	TRBJ1-1	CASSTTAGTGNTEAFF	TGTGCCAGCTCAACAACCGCGGGGACGGGGAACACTGAAGCTTTCTTT
NA	TRBD1	TRBV5-4	TRBJ1-4	CASRPDRGNEKLFF	TGTGCCAGCCGCCCGGACAGGGGTAATGAAAAACTGTTTTTT
NA	TRBD1	TRBV10-2	TRBJ2-4	CASRQGTANIQYF	TGCGCCAGCAGACAGGGGACCGCAAACATTCAGTACTTC
NA	TRBD1	TRBV7-3	TRBJ2-2	CASSQRIGQGSTGELFF	TGTGCCAGCAGCCAGCGGATAGGACAGGGGAGCACCGGGGAGCTGTTTTTT
NA	NA	TRBV5-8	TRBJ2-7	CASSLSGMAYEQYF	TGTGCCAGCAGCTTGTCAGGGATGGCCTACGAGCAGTACTTC
NA	NA	TRBV11-1	TRBJ2-3	CASSLGGADTQYF	TGTGCCAGCAGCTTAGGGGGGGCAGATACGCAGTATTTT
once	NA	TRBV30	TRBJ1-2	CAWNPMGLNYGYTF	TGTGCCTGGAACCCCATGGGCCTGAACTATGGCTACACCTTC
NA	NA	TRBV30	TRBJ1-5	CAWSVGGAQPQHF	TGTGCCTGGAGTGTGGGGGGGGCTCAGCCCCAGCATTTT
NA	NA	TRBV21-1	TRBJ2-1	CASSKTGTGPNNEQFF	TGTGCCAGCAGCAAAACAGGGACAGGACCGAACAATGAGCAGTTCTTC
NA	TRBD1	TRBV5-1	TRBJ1-1	CASSPTTGGKTEAFF	TGCGCCAGCAGCCCGACAACAGGGGGAAAGACTGAAGCTTTCTTT
NA	NA	TRBV6-5	TRBJ1-1	CASSLVGGGHREAFF	TGTGCCAGCAGCCTAGTTGGGGGCGGGCACCGGGAAGCTTTCTTT
NA	NA	TRBV20-1	TRBJ1-2	CSASGGAGYGYTF	TGCAGTGCTAGTGGGGGCGCTGGCTATGGCTACACCTTC
NA	TRBD1	TRBV28	TRBJ1-1	CASSSRQGANEAFF	TGTGCCAGCAGTTCCCGACAGGGGGCGAATGAAGCTTTCTTT
NA	TRBD1	TRBV27	TRBJ2-6	CASTRTGNSGANVLTF	TGTGCCAGCACCCGGACAGGGAACTCTGGGGCCAACGTCCTGACTTTC
NA	NA	TRBV3-1/TRBV3-2	TRBJ2-3	CASSHRGGGFSLWQYF	TGTGCCAGCAGCCACAGAGGCGGGGGCTTCTCACTGTGGCAGTATTTT
few	NA	TRBV9	TRBJ1-1	CASSLGQQNTEAFF	TGTGCCAGCAGTCTCGGACAGCAAAACACTGAAGCTTTCTTT
NA	NA	TRBV5-1	TRBJ2-5	CASSNGGPGETQYF	TGCGCCAGCAGCAACGGGGGGCCGGGAGAGACCCAGTACTTC
NA	TRBD1	TRBV5-4	TRBJ1-2	CASSHSGGFYGYTF	TGTGCCAGCAGCCATTCAGGGGGCTTCTATGGCTACACCTTC
NA	NA	TRBV6-6	TRBJ1-1	CASSYTGRNTEAFF	TGTGCCAGCAGTTACACGGGAAGGAACACTGAAGCTTTCTTT
few	NA	TRBV7-9	TRBJ1-5	CASTPYYRYQPQHF	TGTGCCAGCACCCCCTATTACAGATATCAGCCCCAGCATTTT
once	TRBD1	TRBV2	TRBJ1-5	CASRAGTVSNQPQHF	TGTGCCAGCAGGGCCGGGACAGTTAGCAATCAGCCCCAGCATTTT
NA	TRBD2	TRBV11-1	TRBJ2-1	CASSLVGGGSYNEQFF	TGTGCCAGCAGCTTAGTTGGCGGGGGGTCCTACAATGAGCAGTTCTTC
NA	NA	TRBV10-1	TRBJ1-4	CASSESSTNEKLFF	TGCGCCAGCAGTGAGAGCTCAACTAATGAAAAACTGTTTTTT
once	NA	TRBV20-1	TRBJ2-1	CSASEGGPSYNEQFF	TGCAGTGCTAGTGAGGGGGGGCCCTCCTACAATGAGCAGTTCTTC
NA	NA	TRBV19	TRBJ1-3	CASSPTFSGNTIYF	TGTGCCAGTAGTCCGACATTCTCTGGAAACACCATATATTTT
NA	NA	TRBV7-9	TRBJ1-1	CASSLARPGRAEAFF	TGTGCCAGCAGCTTAGCGCGGCCGGGTCGGGCTGAAGCTTTCTTT
few	NA	TRBV19	TRBJ1-1	CATDGRTYGGTEAFF	TGTGCCACCGACGGGAGGACTTACGGTGGCACTGAAGCTTTCTTT
once	TRBD1	TRBV11-2	TRBJ2-2	CASSLVPPGQGFGELFF	TGTGCCAGCAGCTTAGTTCCTCCGGGACAGGGGTTCGGGGAGCTGTTTTTT
once	TRBD1	TRBV2	TRBJ1-5	CASREDRARNQPQHF	TGTGCCAGCAGGGAGGACAGGGCGCGCAATCAGCCCCAGCATTTT
NA	NA	TRBV3-1/TRBV3-2	TRBJ1-1	CASSQGPSEAFF	TGTGCCAGCAGCCAGGGCCCCAGTGAAGCTTTCTTT
once	NA	TRBV7-6	TRBJ1-3	CASSSGGNTIYF	TGTGCCAGCAGCAGCGGAGGAAACACCATATATTTT
NA	TRBD1	TRBV11-2	TRBJ2-7	CASSRDRSYEQYF	TGTGCCAGCAGCCGGGACAGATCCTACGAGCAGTACTTC